Below, one TCR beta chain is given with its context. Its antigen is undetermined. TCRdb's table, derived via immunoSEQ multiplex PCR, lists solely in-frame clones and lacks some. The table includes around 99,000 clones, approximately 86% detected once. The record originates from a study of graft-versus-host responses after intestinal transplantation. Study information: Every one of the recipients received anti-thymocyte globulin induction and afterwards took tacrolimus and steroids for about 3 years.

Study-wide results and caveats: Levels of circulating GvH clones at their peak were associated with early post-transplant HvG declines.

The J segment lost 6 bases and the V segment lost 7 bases, leaving 6 bases of the junction unmatched. CDR1 and CDR2 (germline): MNHEY, SMNVEV (reference sequence). The CDR3 extends over 14 amino acids. Source: unstimulated CD4+ T cells sorted from spleen or lymph node cells, taken before transplant. The chain joins TRBV27 to TRBJ2-7, with TRBD2 matching 13 bases. This receptor was obtained from a human donor who was the organ donor for an intestinal transplant. As DNA, the CDR3 is TGTGCCAGCATCGGACTAGCGGGAGTTGGCGAGCAGTACTTC. Its protein is CASIGLAGVGEQYF.